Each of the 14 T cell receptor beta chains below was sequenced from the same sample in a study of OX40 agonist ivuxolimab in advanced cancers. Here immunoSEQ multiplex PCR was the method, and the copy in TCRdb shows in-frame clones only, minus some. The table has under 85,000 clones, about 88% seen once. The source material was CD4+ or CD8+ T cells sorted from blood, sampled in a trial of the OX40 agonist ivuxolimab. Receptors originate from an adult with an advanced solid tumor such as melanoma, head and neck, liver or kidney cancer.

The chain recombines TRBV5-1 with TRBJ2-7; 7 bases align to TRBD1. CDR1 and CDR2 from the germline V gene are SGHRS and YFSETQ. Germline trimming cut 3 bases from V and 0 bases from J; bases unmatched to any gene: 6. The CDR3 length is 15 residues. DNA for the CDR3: TGCGCCAGCAGCTCGTTACAGGGGAGCTCCTACGAGCAGTACTTC. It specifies CASSSLQGSSYEQYF.

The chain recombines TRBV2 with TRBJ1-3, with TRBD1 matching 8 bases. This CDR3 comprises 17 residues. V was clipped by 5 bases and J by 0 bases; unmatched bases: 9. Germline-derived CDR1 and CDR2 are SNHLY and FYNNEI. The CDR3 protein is CASSTPGTGSSGNTIYF. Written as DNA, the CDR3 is TGTGCCAGCAGTACCCCCGGGACAGGCAGCTCTGGAAACACCATATATTTT.

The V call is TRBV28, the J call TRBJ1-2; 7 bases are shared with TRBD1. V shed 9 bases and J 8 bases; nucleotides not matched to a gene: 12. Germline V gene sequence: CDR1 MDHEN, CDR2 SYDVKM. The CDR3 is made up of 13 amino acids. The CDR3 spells CASKQGTSFGYTF. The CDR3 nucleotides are TGTGCCAGTAAACAGGGGACTAGTTTCGGCTACACCTTC.

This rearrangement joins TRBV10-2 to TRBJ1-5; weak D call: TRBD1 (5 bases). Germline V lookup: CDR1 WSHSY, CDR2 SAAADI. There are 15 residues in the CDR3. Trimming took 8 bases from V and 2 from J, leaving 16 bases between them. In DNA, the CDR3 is TGCGCCAGCGGGTGGGGGGGTGCGGGCAATCAGCCCCAGCATTTT. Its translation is CASGWGGAGNQPQHF.

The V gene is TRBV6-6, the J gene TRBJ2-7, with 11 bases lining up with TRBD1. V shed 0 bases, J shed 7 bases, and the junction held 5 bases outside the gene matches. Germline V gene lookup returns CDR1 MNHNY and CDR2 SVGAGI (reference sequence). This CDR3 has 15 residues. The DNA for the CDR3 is TGTGCCAGCAGTTACTCTGGACAGGGGGCGGAAGAGCAGTACTTC. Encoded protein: CASSYSGQGAEEQYF.

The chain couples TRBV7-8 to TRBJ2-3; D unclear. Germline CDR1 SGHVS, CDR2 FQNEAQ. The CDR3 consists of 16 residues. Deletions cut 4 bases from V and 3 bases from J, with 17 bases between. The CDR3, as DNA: TGTGCCAGCAGCTCGACCCTCGGGTTAGGGACAGATACGCAGTATTTT. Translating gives CASSSTLGLGTDTQYF.

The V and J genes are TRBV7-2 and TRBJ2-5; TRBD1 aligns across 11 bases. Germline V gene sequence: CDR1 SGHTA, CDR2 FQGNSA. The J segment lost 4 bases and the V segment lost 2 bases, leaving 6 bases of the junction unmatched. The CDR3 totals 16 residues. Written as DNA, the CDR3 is TGTGCCAGCAGCTTACTCGGGACAGGGGGAGGAGAGACCCAGTACTTC. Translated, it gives CASSLLGTGGGETQYF. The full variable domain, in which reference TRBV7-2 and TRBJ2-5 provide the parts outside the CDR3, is GAGVSQSPSNKVTEKGKDVELRCDPISGHTALYWYRQSLGQGLEFLIYFQGNSAPDKSGLPSDRFSAERTGGSVSTLTIQRTQQEDSAVYLCASSLLGTGGGETQYFGPGTRLLVL.

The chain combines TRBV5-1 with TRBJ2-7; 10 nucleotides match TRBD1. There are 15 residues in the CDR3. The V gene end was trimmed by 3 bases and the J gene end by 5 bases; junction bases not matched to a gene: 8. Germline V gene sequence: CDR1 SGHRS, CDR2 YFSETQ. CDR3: CASSSTGTGVDEQYF. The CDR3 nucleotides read TGCGCCAGCAGCTCCACGGGGACAGGGGTCGACGAGCAGTACTTC. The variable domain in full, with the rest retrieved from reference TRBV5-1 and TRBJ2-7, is KAGVTQTPRYLIKTRGQQVTLSCSPISGHRSVSWYQQTPGQGLQFLFEYFSETQRNKGNFPGRFSGRQFSNSRSEMNVSTLELGDSALYLCASSSTGTGVDEQYFGPGTRLTVT.

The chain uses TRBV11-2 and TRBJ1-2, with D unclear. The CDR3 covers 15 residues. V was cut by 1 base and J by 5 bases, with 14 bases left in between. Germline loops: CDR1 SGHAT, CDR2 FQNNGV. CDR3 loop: CASSLASGREYGYTF. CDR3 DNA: TGTGCCAGCAGCTTAGCGAGCGGGAGGGAGTATGGCTACACCTTC.

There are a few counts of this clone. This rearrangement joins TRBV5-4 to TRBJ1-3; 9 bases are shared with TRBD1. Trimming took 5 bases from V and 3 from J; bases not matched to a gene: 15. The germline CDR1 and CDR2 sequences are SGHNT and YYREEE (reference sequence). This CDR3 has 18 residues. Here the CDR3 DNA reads TGTGCCAGCAGTCGAAATATACAGGGGGCAGGCAGTGGAAACACCATATATTTT. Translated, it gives CASSRNIQGAGSGNTIYF.

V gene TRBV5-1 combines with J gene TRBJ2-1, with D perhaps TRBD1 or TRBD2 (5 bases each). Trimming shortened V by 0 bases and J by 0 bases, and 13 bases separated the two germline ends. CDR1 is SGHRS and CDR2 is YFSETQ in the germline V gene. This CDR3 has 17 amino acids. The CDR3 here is CASSLEGSGFSYNEQFF. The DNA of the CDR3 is TGCGCCAGCAGCTTGGAGGGGTCGGGATTCTCCTACAATGAGCAGTTCTTC.

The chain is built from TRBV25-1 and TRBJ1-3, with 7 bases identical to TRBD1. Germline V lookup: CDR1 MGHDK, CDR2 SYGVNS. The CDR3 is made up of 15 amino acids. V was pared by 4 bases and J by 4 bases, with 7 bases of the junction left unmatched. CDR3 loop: CASSAAGTVGNTIYF. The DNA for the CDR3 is TGTGCCAGCAGTGCCGCCGGGACAGTAGGAAACACCATATATTTT.

CDR3 amino acids: CASSPLPGTQYF. The CDR3 region has the DNA TGTGCCAGTAGTCCCCTTCCCGGGACCCAGTACTTC. The V call is TRBV19, the J call TRBJ2-5; D gene uncertain. CDR1 and CDR2 from the germline V gene are LNHDA and SQIVND (reference sequence). CDR3 length: 12 residues. Deletions cut 5 bases from V and 7 bases from J, with 11 bases between.

The CDR3 region is CASGRGFDYEQYF. CDR3 bases: TGTGCCAGCGGCAGGGGGTTCGACTACGAGCAGTACTTC. This chain links TRBV28 with TRBJ2-7; 7 nucleotides agree with TRBD1. The CDR3 length is 13 residues. CDR1 MDHEN and CDR2 SYDVKM come from the germline V gene. Trimming removed 8 bases from V and 3 bases from J; junction bases left unmatched: 7.